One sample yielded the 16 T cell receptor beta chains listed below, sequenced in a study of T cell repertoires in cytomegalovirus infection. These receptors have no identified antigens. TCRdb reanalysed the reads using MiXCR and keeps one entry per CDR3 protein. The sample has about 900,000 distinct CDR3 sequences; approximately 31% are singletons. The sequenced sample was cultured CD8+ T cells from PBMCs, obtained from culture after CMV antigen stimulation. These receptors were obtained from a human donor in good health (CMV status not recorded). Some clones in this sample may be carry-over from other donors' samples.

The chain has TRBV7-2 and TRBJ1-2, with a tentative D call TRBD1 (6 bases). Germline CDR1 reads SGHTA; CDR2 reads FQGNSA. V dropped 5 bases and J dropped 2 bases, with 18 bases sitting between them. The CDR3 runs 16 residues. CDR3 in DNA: TGTGCCAGCAGCCCATTCATGCAAGGGGGGAACTATGGCTACACCTTC. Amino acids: CASSPFMQGGNYGYTF.

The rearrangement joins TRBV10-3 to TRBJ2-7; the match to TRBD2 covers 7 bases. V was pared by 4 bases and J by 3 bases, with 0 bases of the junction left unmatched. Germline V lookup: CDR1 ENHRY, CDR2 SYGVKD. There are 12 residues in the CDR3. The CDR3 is CAISGGGYEQYV. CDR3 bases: TGTGCCATCAGTGGCGGGGGCTACGAGCAGTACGTC.

This chain's CDR3 is CASKSNGFYEQYV. The CDR3 coding sequence is TGTGCCAGCAAAAGTAATGGGTTCTACGAGCAGTACGTC. V usage is TRBV6-6 and J usage is TRBJ2-7; D gene ambiguous. The germline CDR1 and CDR2 sequences are MNHNY and SVGAGI (reference sequence). The germline V and J ends were trimmed by 7 bases and 3 bases, with 13 bases remaining between them. The CDR3 spans 13 residues.

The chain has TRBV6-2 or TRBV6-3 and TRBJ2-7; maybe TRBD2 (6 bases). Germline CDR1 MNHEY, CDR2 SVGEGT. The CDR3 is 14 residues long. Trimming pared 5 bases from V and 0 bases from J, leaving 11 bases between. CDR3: CASSRDGSSYEQYV. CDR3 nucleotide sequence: TGTGCCAGCAGTCGGGACGGGAGCTCCTACGAGCAGTACGTC.

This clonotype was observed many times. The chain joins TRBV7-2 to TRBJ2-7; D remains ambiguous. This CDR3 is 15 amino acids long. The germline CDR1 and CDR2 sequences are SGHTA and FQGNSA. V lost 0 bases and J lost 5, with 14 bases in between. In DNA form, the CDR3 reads TGTGCCAGCAGCTTAGCGCTAAGGGAATATGACGAGCAGTACTTC. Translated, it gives CASSLALREYDEQYF.

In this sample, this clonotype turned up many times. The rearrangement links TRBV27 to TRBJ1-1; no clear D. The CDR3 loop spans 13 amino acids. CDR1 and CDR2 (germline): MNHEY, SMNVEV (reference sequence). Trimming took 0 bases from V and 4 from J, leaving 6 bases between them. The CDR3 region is CASSLSKGTEAFF. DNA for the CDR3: TGTGCCAGCAGTTTATCGAAGGGCACTGAAGCTTTCTTT.

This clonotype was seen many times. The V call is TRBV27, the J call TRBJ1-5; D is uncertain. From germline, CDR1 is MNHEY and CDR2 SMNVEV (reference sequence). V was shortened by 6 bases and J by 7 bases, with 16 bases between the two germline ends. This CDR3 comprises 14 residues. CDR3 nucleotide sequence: TGTGCCAGCAGCCCCCAAGTAGGTTTACAGCCCCAGCATTTT. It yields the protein CASSPQVGLQPQHF.

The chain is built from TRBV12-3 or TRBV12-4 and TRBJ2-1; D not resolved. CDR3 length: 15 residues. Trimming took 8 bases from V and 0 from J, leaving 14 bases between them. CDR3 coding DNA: TGTGCCAGCGGGTACTATGCGAGCTCCTACAATGAGCAGTTCTTC. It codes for CASGYYASSYNEQFF.

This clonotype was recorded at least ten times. The chain's CDR3 is CASSPRVLEDTDTQYF. CDR3 nucleotide sequence: TGTGCCAGCAGCCCCCGGGTACTGGAGGACACAGATACGCAGTATTTT. This chain uses TRBV7-8 with TRBJ2-3; D is perhaps TRBD2 (5 bases). CDR3 length: 16 residues. V dropped 5 bases and J dropped 2 bases, with 17 bases sitting between them. Germline-derived CDR1 and CDR2 are SGHVS and FQNEAQ.

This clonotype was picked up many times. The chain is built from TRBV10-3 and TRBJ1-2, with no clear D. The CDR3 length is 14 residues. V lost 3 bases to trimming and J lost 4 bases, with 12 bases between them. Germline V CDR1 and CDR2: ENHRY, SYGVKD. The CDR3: CAISDELQIYGYTF. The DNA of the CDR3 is TGTGCCATCAGTGACGAGTTACAGATCTATGGCTACACCTTC.

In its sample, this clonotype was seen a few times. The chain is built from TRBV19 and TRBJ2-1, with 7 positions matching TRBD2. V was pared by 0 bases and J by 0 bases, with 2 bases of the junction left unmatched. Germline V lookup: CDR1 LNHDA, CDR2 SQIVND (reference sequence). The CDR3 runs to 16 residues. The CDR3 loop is CASSIEGGYSYNEQFF. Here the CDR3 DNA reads TGTGCCAGTAGTATAGAGGGAGGGTACTCCTACAATGAGCAGTTCTTC.

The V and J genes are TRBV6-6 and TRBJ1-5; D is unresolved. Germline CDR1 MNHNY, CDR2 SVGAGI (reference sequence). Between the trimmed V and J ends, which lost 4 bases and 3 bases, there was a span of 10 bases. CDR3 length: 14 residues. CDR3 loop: CASSSRAVNQPQHF. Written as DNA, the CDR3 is TGTGCCAGCAGTTCCCGCGCGGTCAATCAGCCCCAGCATTTT.

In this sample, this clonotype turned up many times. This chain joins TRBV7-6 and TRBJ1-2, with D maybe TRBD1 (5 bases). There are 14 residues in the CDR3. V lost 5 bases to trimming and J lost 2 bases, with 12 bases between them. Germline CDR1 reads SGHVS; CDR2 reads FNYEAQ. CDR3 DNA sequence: TGTGCCAGCAGCGGCAGGGAGTTGAACTATGGCTACACCTTC. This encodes CASSGRELNYGYTF.

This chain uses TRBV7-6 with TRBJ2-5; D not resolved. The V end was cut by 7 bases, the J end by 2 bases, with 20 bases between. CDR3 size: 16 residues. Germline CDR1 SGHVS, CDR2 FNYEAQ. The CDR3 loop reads CASISRHPWNQETQYF. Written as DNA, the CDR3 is TGTGCCAGCATCTCGAGACACCCCTGGAATCAAGAGACCCAGTACTTC.

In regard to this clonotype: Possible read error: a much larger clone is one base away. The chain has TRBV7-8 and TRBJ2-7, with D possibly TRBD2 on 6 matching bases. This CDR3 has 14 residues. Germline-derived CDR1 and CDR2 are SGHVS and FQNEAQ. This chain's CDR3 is CVSTSDAGRYEQYF. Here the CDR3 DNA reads TGTGTCAGCACCTCAGACGCGGGGAGATACGAGCAGTACTTC.

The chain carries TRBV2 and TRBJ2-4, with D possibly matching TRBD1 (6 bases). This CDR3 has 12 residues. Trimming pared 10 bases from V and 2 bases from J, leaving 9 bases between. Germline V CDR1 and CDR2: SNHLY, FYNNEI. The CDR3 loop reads CAITGSKNIQYF. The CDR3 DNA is TGTGCCATCACAGGGTCCAAAAACATTCAGTACTTC. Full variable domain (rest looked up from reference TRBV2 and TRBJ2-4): EPEVTQTPSHQVTQMGQEVILRCVPISNHLYFYWYRQILGQKVEFLVSFYNNEISEKSEIFDDQFSVERPDGSNFTLKIRSTKLEDSAMYFCAITGSKNIQYFGAGTRLSVL.